The text below deals with one T cell receptor beta chain. Its antigen remains unknown. Here immunoSEQ multiplex PCR was the method, and the copy in TCRdb shows in-frame clones only, minus some. This repertoire shows 300,000 to 400,000 clones, less than 85% found once; its top ten account for approximately 10%. The record originates from a study of shared clonotypes between healthy human individuals. Study-wide points: Roughly 5% of naive CD4 clonotypes were shared across a few donors. Sampling involved blood alone; tissue repertoires likely differ.

Sequenced input: memory CD4+ T cells sorted from blood. The sample's subset: CD45RA-negative fraction. This receptor was taken from a man younger than 40 in good health.

This CDR3 is CASRKGDQRYNEQFF. CDR3 DNA: TGTGCCAGCCGTAAAGGCGACCAACGTTACAATGAGCAGTTCTTC. The chain uses TRBV6-1 and TRBJ2-1, with no clear D. Germline CDR1 and CDR2: MNHNS and SASEGT. Trimming stripped 8 bases from V and 4 bases from J, with 18 bases between. This CDR3 is 15 amino acids long.